This TCR beta chain was obtained from a study of cytomegalovirus exposure and HLA in healthy donors. Regarding the study as a whole: Common viral pathogens seemed, in a later analysis, to connect with several of the most significant clusters. There were 150 to 200 TCR beta chains listed as cytomegalovirus-associated.

About this clone: Its antigen is not known.

The PCR had 60 Vbeta and 13 Jbeta primers. Profiling relied on immunoSEQ multiplex PCR, and the TCRdb table lists in-frame clones only, not all of them. The repertoire consists of some 74,000 clones, with 50% to 80% occurring once and the leading ten covering about a fifth. The ends lost 5 bases at V and 2 bases at J; junction bases unmatched: 8. The CDR3 is 15 amino acids. CDR1 is LNHDA, CDR2 SQIVND, per germline (reference sequence). The V call is TRBV19, the J call TRBJ2-7; TRBD1 agrees at 8 bases. What was sequenced was PBMCs. The origin of this receptor is a man aged 35-49 years in good health and CMV-seropositive. For the CDR3, the DNA is TGTGCCAGTAGTTTGGGACAGGACTCACCCTACGAGCAGTACTTC. It is translated as CASSLGQDSPYEQYF. The variable domain in full, with the rest retrieved from reference TRBV19 and TRBJ2-7, is DGGITQSPKYLFRKEGQNVTLSCEQNLNHDAMYWYRQDPGQGLRLIYYSQIVNDFQKGDIAEGYSVSREKKESFPLTVTSAQKNPTAFYLCASSLGQDSPYEQYFGPGTRLTVT.